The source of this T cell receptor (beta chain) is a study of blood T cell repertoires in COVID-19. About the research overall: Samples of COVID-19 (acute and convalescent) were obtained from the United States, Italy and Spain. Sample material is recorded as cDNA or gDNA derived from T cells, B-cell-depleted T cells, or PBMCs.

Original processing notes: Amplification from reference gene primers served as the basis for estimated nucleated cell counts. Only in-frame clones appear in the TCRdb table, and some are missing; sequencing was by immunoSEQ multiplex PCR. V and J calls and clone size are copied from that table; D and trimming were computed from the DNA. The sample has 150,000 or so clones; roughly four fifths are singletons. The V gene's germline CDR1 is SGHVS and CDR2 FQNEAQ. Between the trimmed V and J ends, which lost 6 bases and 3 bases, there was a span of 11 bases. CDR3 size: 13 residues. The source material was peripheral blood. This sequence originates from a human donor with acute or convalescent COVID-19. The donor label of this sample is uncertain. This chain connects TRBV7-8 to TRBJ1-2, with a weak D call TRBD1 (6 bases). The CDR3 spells CASRGQNDYGYTF. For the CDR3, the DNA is TGTGCCAGCAGAGGACAGAATGACTATGGCTACACCTTC.